The 5 T cell receptor beta chains listed next were all sequenced from one sample in a study of blood T cell repertoires in COVID-19. Sequencing used immunoSEQ multiplex PCR; TCRdb keeps in-frame clones, though not all of them. The table includes about 100,000 clones, around nine tenths detected once. Input material: peripheral blood. Receptors originate from a woman of 80 years or more with acute or convalescent COVID-19.

The chain has TRBV9 and TRBJ1-6; TRBD1 might be the D (5 bases). V lost 0 bases to trimming and J lost 5 bases, with 18 bases between them. The V gene's germline CDR1 is SGDLS and CDR2 YYNGEE. This CDR3 contains 18 residues. The CDR3 DNA is TGTGCCAGCAGCGTAGGGTCCGGGGGGAGCGCGGATAATTCACCCCTCCACTTT. Translated, it gives CASSVGSGGSADNSPLHF.

The rearrangement links TRBV10-2 to TRBJ1-1; a possible D gene is TRBD1 (5 bases). V was shortened by 4 bases and J by 2 bases, with 11 bases between the two germline ends. The CDR3 spans 14 residues. The germline V gene encodes CDR1 WSHSY and CDR2 SAAADI. The CDR3 sequence: CASSGLTGNTEAFF. CDR3 DNA sequence: TGCGCCAGCAGTGGACTTACAGGCAACACTGAAGCTTTCTTT.

A single count supports this clone. The chain links TRBV29-1 to TRBJ1-2; TRBD1 matches 7 bases. The CDR3 is made up of 11 amino acids. V was pared by 4 bases and J by 4 bases, with 0 bases of the junction left unmatched. Germline CDR1 is SQVTM and CDR2 is ANQGSEA. The CDR3 coding sequence is TGCAGCGTTGGACAGGGCTATGGCTACACCTTC. Protein product: CSVGQGYGYTF.

This clone appeared once. In the same sample, other DNA sequences code for this CDR3. DNA of the CDR3: TGTGCCAGCAGCTTAGCAGGGGGAAGCACAGATACGCAGTATTTT. Translation gives CASSLAGGSTDTQYF. The chain couples TRBV7-3 to TRBJ2-3; TRBD1 matches 7 bases. Looked up from germline, CDR1 is SGHTA and CDR2 is FQGTGA. V lost 2 bases and J lost 0; bases outside the gene matches: 2. CDR3 length equals 15 residues.

The gene calls are TRBV27 and TRBJ2-3, with a weak D call TRBD2 (6 bases). This CDR3 region has 16 residues. Germline CDR1 is MNHEY and CDR2 is SMNVEV (reference sequence). V lost 5 bases and J 0 bases, leaving 15 bases between the germline ends. In DNA, the CDR3 is TGTGCCAGCAGTCCCCTCGGCGGGGTCAGCACAGATACGCAGTATTTT. Protein product: CASSPLGGVSTDTQYF.